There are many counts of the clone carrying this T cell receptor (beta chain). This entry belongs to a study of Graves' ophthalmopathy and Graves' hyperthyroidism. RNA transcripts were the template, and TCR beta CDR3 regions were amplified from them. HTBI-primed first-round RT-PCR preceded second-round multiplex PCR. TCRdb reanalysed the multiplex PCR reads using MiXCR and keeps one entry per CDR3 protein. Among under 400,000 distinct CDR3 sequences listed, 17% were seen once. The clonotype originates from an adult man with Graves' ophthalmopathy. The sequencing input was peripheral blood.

DNA of the CDR3: TGTGCCAGCAACAAGGGACTCGCTAACACCGGGGAGCTGTTTTTT. Its translation: CASNKGLANTGELFF. This chain connects TRBV6-1 to TRBJ2-2, with D possibly being TRBD2 (6 bases). CDR1 is MNHNS and CDR2 is SASEGT in the germline V gene. The CDR3 extends over 15 amino acids. V lost 7 bases, J lost 2 bases, and 14 bases lay in between.